The 17 T cell receptor beta chains reported below all come from one sample, sequenced in a study of T-cell memory formation after mild COVID-19. TCRdb used MiXCR to reprocess the 5' RACE reads, holding one entry per CDR3 protein. The sample includes 550,000 to 700,000 distinct CDR3 sequences, roughly 18% of them seen just once. The material sequenced was PBMCs or a T cell subset sorted from them (not recorded which). These receptors came from an adult woman who had mild COVID-19 (a few samples of this study predate the infection). Cell type and time point are not known.

The chain is built from TRBV5-1 and TRBJ2-2, with D unresolved. CDR3 length equals 16 residues. The V gene lost 4 bases and the J gene lost 5 bases, with 18 bases spanning the gap. The V gene's germline CDR1 is SGHRS and CDR2 YFSETQ. The CDR3 loop is CASSPLTSIGTGELFF. The CDR3 region has the DNA TGCGCCAGCAGCCCCCTGACGTCTATAGGAACCGGGGAGCTGTTTTTT.

This clonotype has just a few counts. The chain combines TRBV4-3 with TRBJ2-1, with D tentatively TRBD1 or TRBD2 (6 bases each). Trimming removed 0 bases from V and 3 bases from J, with 12 bases in between. Germline CDR1 and CDR2: LGHNA and YSLEER. The CDR3 totals 16 residues. CDR3 DNA sequence: TGCGCCAGCAGCCAAGATCGAGGGGGGTACTACAATGAGCAGTTCTTC. Translating gives CASSQDRGGYYNEQFF.

This chain joins TRBV24-1 and TRBJ2-3, with 14 bases aligning to TRBD2. J gave up 2 bases and V 4 bases, and 7 bases lay outside the gene matches. In germline, CDR1 is KGHDR, CDR2 SFDVKD. This CDR3 region has 18 residues. The CDR3 DNA sequence: TGTGCCACCAGTGACCCCGGGACTAGCGGGGGCTACACAGATACGCAGTATTTT. It translates to CATSDPGTSGGYTDTQYF.

The rearrangement joins TRBV5-6 to TRBJ2-7; 9 bases align to TRBD1. CDR3 length: 14 amino acids. Germline V CDR1 and CDR2: SGHDT, YYEEEE. The trim removed 2 bases at V and 12 bases at J, leaving 12 bases unmatched. CDR3 sequence reads: CASSFSPDRGRVYF. In DNA form, the CDR3 reads TGTGCCAGCAGCTTTAGTCCCGACAGGGGGAGGGTGTACTTC.

In its sample, this clonotype was seen a few times. V is TRBV7-6 and J is TRBJ1-5, with D perhaps matching TRBD1 (5 bases). This CDR3 comprises 13 residues. Trimming took 0 bases from V and 6 from J, leaving 6 bases between them. CDR1 is SGHVS, CDR2 FNYEAQ, per germline. CDR3 residues: CASSLARGQPQHF. DNA for the CDR3: TGTGCCAGCAGCTTAGCGAGGGGTCAGCCCCAGCATTTT. The whole variable domain, remainder taken from reference TRBV7-6 and TRBJ1-5, is GAGVSQSPRYKVTKRGQDVALRCDPISGHVSLYWYRQALGQGPEFLTYFNYEAQQDKSGLPNDRFSAERPEGSISTLTIQRTEQRDSAMYRCASSLARGQPQHFGDGTRLSIL.

The rearrangement links TRBV30 to TRBJ2-2; 13 bases are a match to TRBD2. Germline V CDR1 and CDR2: GTSNPN, SVGIG (reference sequence). The CDR3 length is 14 residues. V shed 5 bases, J shed 5 bases, and the junction held 2 bases outside the gene matches. The CDR3 nucleotides are TGTGCCTGGGGGACTAGCGGGACAACCGGGGAGCTGTTTTTT. Translation: CAWGTSGTTGELFF.

The J gene is TRBJ1-1, the V gene TRBV18, with unresolved D. This CDR3 is built from 15 residues. V was shortened by 3 bases and J by 3 bases, with 14 bases between the two germline ends. The germline V gene has CDR1 KGHSH and CDR2 LQKENI. CDR3: CASSPLDSWDTEAFF. The CDR3 nucleotides read TGTGCCAGCTCACCTCTGGACTCTTGGGACACTGAAGCTTTCTTT.

CDR3 residues: CATSDPVGEPYNEQFF. Written as DNA, the CDR3 is TGTGCCACCAGTGACCCCGTGGGCGAACCCTACAATGAGCAGTTCTTC. The chain couples TRBV24-1 to TRBJ2-1; D is uncertain. V gave up 4 bases and J gave up 2 bases, with 14 bases separating them. Germline V gene sequence: CDR1 KGHDR, CDR2 SFDVKD. This CDR3 is 16 amino acids long.

This clonotype turned up a few times. The chain recombines TRBV11-2 with TRBJ2-4, with a tentative D call TRBD2 (5 bases). This CDR3 has 14 residues. The V end lost 5 bases, the J end lost 0 bases, and 8 bases lay between the germline ends. CDR1 is SGHAT and CDR2 is FQNNGV in the germline V gene. CDR3 sequence (DNA): TGTGCCAGCAGCCCCGGGGTAGCCAAAAACATTCAGTACTTC. It codes for CASSPGVAKNIQYF.

This clonotype was seen more than once but under ten times. The chain is built from TRBV20-1 and TRBJ2-5, with 9 nucleotides matching TRBD2. The CDR3 has 13 residues. V shed 4 bases, J shed 9 bases, and the junction held 9 bases outside the gene matches. Germline values: CDR1 DFQATT, CDR2 SNEGSKA (reference sequence). This chain's CDR3 is CSAIAGVSGAQYF. As DNA, the CDR3 is TGCAGTGCTATAGCGGGGGTGTCTGGGGCCCAGTACTTC.

The chain is built from TRBV19 and TRBJ2-1; 9 positions match TRBD1. Per germline, CDR1 LNHDA and CDR2 SQIVND (reference sequence). The trim removed 5 bases at V and 8 bases at J, leaving 10 bases unmatched. The CDR3 extends over 15 amino acids. As DNA, the CDR3 is TGTGCCAGTAGTGCCCGGACAGGGGACGTGCATGAGCAGTTCTTC. Protein product: CASSARTGDVHEQFF.

The chain uses TRBV20-1 and TRBJ1-2; the D is unclear. The V end lost 0 bases, the J end lost 2 bases, and 10 bases lay between the germline ends. Germline V gene sequence: CDR1 DFQATT, CDR2 SNEGSKA (reference sequence). This CDR3 is 14 amino acids long. Here the CDR3 reads CSARDTEGNYGYTF. As DNA, the CDR3 is TGCAGTGCTAGAGATACGGAGGGCAACTATGGCTACACCTTC.

This chain uses TRBV15 with TRBJ1-6; D is undetermined. This CDR3 contains 13 residues. The germline V gene has CDR1 LNHNV and CDR2 YYDKDF (reference sequence). V was shortened by 2 bases and J by 9 bases, with 8 bases between the two germline ends. The CDR3 spells CATSRSRGSPLHF. The CDR3 DNA is TGTGCCACCAGCAGATCCCGGGGTTCACCCCTCCACTTT.

V gene TRBV19 combines with J gene TRBJ1-2, with TRBD1 matching over 7 bases. The CDR3 totals 15 residues. J was trimmed by 4 bases and V by 3 bases; bases with no gene match: 8. Germline CDR1 and CDR2: LNHDA and SQIVND (reference sequence). The CDR3: CASSMEGQILYGYTF. The CDR3 DNA sequence: TGTGCCAGTAGTATGGAGGGACAGATCCTCTATGGCTACACCTTC.

The rearrangement uses TRBV27 and TRBJ2-5; 10 bases line up with TRBD1. Trimming removed 8 bases from V and 5 bases from J; junction bases left unmatched: 5. The CDR3 sequence is 13 residues long. Germline assignment: CDR1 MNHEY and CDR2 SMNVEV (reference sequence). CDR3: CASRSDRGETQYF. The CDR3 region has the DNA TGTGCCAGCCGATCGGACAGGGGGGAGACCCAGTACTTC.

There are a few counts of this clonotype. The V call is TRBV12-3 or TRBV12-4, the J call TRBJ2-3; D gene unclear. Trimming cost V 6 bases and J 6 bases, with 13 bases left between them. The length of the CDR3 is 13 residues. The CDR3: CASSLEVVDTQYF. CDR3 bases: TGTGCCAGCAGCCTCGAGGTCGTGGATACGCAGTATTTT.

The V and J genes are TRBV11-2 and TRBJ2-6, with D uncertain. Germline CDR1 SGHAT, CDR2 FQNNGV. Trimming shortened V by 8 bases and J by 4 bases, and 6 bases separated the two germline ends. The CDR3 is 12 residues long. The CDR3 coding sequence is TGTGCCAGCCTAGGGGGGGCCAACGTCCTGACTTTC. The encoded protein is CASLGGANVLTF.